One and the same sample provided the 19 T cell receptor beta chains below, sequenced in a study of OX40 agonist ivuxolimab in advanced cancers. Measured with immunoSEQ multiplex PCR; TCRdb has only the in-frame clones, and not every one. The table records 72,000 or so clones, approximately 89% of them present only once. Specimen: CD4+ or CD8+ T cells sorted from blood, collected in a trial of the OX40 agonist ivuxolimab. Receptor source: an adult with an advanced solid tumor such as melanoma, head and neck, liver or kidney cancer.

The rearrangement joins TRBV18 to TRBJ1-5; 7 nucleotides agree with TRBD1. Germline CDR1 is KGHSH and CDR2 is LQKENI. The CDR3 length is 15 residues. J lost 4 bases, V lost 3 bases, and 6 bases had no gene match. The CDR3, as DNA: TGTGCCAGCTCACCGGGACAGCTAGATAATCAGCCCCAGCATTTT. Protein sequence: CASSPGQLDNQPQHF. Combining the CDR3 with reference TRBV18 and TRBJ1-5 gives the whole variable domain NAGVMQNPRHLVRRRGQEARLRCSPMKGHSHVYWYRQLPEEGLKFMVYLQKENIIDESGMPKERFSAEFPKEGPSILRIQQVVRGDSAAYFCASSPGQLDNQPQHFGDGTRLSIL.

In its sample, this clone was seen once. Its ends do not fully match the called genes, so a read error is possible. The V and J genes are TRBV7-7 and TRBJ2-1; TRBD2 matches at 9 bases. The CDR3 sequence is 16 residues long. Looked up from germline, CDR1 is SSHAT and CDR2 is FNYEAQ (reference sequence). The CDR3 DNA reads TGTGCTAGCAGCTTAGGCGGGGCTAGCGGGGAAGGTGAGCAGTTCTTC. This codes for CASSLGGASGEGEQFF.

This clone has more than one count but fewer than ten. CDR3 protein: CASSYSLAQGGYTF. The CDR3 nucleotides read TGTGCCAGCAGTTACTCGTTGGCCCAGGGAGGCTACACCTTC. The chain is built from TRBV6-5 and TRBJ1-2; a possible D gene is TRBD1 (5 bases). The CDR3 sequence is 14 residues long. Trimming took 0 bases from V and 8 from J, leaving 13 bases between them. Per the germline V gene, CDR1 is MNHEY and CDR2 is SVGAGI.

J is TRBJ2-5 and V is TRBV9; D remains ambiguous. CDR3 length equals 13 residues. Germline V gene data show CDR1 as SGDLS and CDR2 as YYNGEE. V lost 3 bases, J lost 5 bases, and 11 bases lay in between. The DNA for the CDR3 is TGTGCCAGCAGCGGAAGTTCGTGGGAGACCCAGTACTTC. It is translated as CASSGSSWETQYF.

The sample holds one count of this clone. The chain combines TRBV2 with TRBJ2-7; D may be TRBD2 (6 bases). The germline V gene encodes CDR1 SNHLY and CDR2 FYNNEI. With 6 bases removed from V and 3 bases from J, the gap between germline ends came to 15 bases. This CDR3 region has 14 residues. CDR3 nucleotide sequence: TGTGCCAGCAGGCCGGGACTTCTAAACTACGAGCAGTACTTC. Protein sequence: CASRPGLLNYEQYF.

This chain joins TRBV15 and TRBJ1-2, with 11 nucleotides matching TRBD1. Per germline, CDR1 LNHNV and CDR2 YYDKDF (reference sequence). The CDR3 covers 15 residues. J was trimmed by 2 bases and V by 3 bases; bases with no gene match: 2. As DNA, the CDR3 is TGTGCCACCAGCAGGAGGACAGGGGGCAACTATGGCTACACCTTC. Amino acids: CATSRRTGGNYGYTF. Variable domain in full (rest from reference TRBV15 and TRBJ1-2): DAMVIQNPRYQVTQFGKPVTLSCSQTLNHNVMYWYQQKSSQAPKLLFHYYDKDFNNEADTPDNFQSRRPNTSFCFLDIRSPGLGDTAMYLCATSRRTGGNYGYTFGSGTRLTVV.

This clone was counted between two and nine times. CDR3 DNA: TGCGCCAGCAGCCCTTCGATCTTCGACGTAGACTATGGCTACACCTTC. Amino acid sequence: CASSPSIFDVDYGYTF. This chain links TRBV5-1 with TRBJ1-2; D is ambiguous. This CDR3 spans 16 amino acids. The germline V and J ends were trimmed by 4 bases and 3 bases, with 19 bases remaining between them. The germline gives CDR1 SGHRS, CDR2 YFSETQ.

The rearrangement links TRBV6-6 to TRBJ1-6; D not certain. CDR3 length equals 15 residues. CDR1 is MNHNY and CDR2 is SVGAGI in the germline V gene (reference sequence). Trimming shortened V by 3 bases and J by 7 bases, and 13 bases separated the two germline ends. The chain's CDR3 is CASSYGGVGNSPLHF. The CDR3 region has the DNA TGTGCCAGCAGTTATGGAGGTGTAGGGAATTCACCCCTCCACTTT.

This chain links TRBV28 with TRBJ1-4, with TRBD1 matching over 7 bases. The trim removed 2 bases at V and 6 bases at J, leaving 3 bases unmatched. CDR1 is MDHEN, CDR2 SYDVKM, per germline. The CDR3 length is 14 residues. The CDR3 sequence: CASSLAQGDEKLFF. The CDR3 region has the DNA TGTGCCAGCAGTTTAGCCCAGGGGGATGAAAAACTGTTTTTT.

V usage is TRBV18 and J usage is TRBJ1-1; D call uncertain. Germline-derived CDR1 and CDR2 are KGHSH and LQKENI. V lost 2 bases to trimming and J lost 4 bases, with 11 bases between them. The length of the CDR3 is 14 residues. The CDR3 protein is CASSPTHQSTEAFF. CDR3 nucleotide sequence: TGTGCCAGCTCACCAACTCACCAAAGCACTGAAGCTTTCTTT.

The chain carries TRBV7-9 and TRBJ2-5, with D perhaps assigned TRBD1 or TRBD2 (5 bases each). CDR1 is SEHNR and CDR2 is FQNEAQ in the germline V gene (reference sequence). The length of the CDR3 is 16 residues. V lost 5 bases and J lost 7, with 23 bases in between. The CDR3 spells CASSPRVGGRWGTQYF. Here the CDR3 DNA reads TGTGCCAGCAGCCCCCGGGTTGGGGGACGGTGGGGGACCCAGTACTTC.

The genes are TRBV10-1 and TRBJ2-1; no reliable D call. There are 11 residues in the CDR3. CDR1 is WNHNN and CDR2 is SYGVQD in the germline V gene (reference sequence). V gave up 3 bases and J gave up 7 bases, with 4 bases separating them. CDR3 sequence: CASSDGNEQFF. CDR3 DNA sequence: TGCGCCAGCAGTGATGGAAATGAGCAGTTCTTC.

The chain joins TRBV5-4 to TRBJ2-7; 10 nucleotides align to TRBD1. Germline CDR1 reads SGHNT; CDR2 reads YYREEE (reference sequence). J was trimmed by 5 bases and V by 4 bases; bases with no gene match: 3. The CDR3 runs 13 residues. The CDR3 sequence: CASSPTGGDEQYF. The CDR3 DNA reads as TGTGCCAGCAGCCCGACAGGGGGCGACGAGCAGTACTTC.

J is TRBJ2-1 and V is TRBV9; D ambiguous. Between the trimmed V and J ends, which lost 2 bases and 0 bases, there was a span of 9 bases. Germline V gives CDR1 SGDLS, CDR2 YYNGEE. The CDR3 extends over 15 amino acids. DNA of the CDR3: TGTGCCAGCAGCGTGGTGGGCGACTCCTACAATGAGCAGTTCTTC. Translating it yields CASSVVGDSYNEQFF.

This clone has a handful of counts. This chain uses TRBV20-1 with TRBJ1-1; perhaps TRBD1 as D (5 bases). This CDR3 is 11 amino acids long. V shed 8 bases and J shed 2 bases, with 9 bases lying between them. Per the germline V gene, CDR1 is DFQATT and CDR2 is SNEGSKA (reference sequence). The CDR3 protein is CSRTGNTEAFF. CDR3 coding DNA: TGCAGTCGCACAGGTAACACTGAAGCTTTCTTT.

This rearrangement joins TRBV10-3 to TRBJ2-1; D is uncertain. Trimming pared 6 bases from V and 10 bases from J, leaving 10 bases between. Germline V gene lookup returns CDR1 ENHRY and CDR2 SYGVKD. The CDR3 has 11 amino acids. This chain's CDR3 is CAISRSGEQFF. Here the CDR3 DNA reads TGTGCCATCAGCCGCTCTGGGGAGCAGTTCTTC.

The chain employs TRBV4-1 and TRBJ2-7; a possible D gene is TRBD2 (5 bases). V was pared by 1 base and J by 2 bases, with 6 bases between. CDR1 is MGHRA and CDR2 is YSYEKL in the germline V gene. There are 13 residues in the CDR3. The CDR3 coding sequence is TGCGCCAGCAGCCAAGTCGGGGCCTACGAGCAGTACTTC. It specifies CASSQVGAYEQYF.

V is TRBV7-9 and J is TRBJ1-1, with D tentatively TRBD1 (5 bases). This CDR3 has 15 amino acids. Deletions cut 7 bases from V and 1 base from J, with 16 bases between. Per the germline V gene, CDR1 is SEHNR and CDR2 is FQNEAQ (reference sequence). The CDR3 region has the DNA TGTGCCAGCACCCCTCCGGGACGGCCGAACACTGAAGCTTTCTTT. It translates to CASTPPGRPNTEAFF.

The CDR3 here is CASSYAGWDSPLHF. The CDR3 nucleotides read TGTGCCAGCAGTTACGCGGGTTGGGATTCACCCCTCCACTTT. This chain connects TRBV6-5 to TRBJ1-6; D not resolved. This CDR3 contains 14 residues. The germline V and J ends were trimmed by 2 bases and 8 bases, with 10 bases remaining between them. Germline-derived CDR1 and CDR2 are MNHEY and SVGAGI.